The sequence of this T cell receptor beta chain was determined in a study of beta chain features in type 1 diabetes. The study reverse transcribed the entire isolated RNA, so it sequenced expressed TCRB transcripts. Libraries were prepared by immunoSEQ multiplex PCR; TCRdb keeps only in-frame clonotypes and omits some of them. This sample has about 700,000 clones, with 10% to 15% found just once. Between the trimmed V and J ends, which lost 0 bases and 4 bases, there was a span of 10 bases. The CDR3 has 14 amino acids. From germline, CDR1 is SGHRS and CDR2 YFSETQ. Study results and caveats: There was a moderate but significant shortening of TCRB CDR3s in all four CD4+ subsets of Type 1 diabetes patients.

This clone was detected only a few times. The antigen is not known. This sample includes further DNA sequences coding for the same CDR3. Specimen: naive CD4+ T cells from blood. This clonotype originated in a man aged 18 to 30 with type 1 diabetes. The chain has TRBV5-1 and TRBJ1-1, with a weak D call TRBD1 (5 bases). The CDR3 spells CASSLAGASTEAFF. In nucleotides, the CDR3 is TGCGCCAGCAGCTTGGCCGGGGCGAGCACTGAAGCTTTCTTT.